One sample yielded the 21 T cell receptor beta chains listed below, sequenced in a study of T-cell memory formation after mild COVID-19. Via MiXCR, TCRdb re-called the 5' RACE reads, giving one row per CDR3 protein. This table holds 350,000 to 450,000 distinct CDR3 sequences, about 24% found once. Sequencing was done on a sample of PBMCs or a T cell subset sorted from them (not recorded which). These receptors were taken from an adult woman who had mild COVID-19 (a few samples of this study predate the infection). Cell type and time point are not known.

This clonotype has a handful of counts. The chain employs TRBV29-1 and TRBJ2-1; TRBD2 agrees at 15 bases. V was pared by 4 bases and J by 7 bases, with 8 bases of the junction left unmatched. Germline V CDR1 and CDR2: SQVTM, ANQGSEA. There are 16 residues in the CDR3. The CDR3 protein is CSVVGTSGRSQNEQFF. In nucleotides, the CDR3 is TGCAGCGTTGTCGGGACTAGCGGGAGGAGTCAGAATGAGCAGTTCTTC.

The chain is built from TRBV27 and TRBJ2-7; the D gene is possibly TRBD1 (6 bases). This CDR3 contains 16 residues. Trimming took 6 bases from V and 1 from J, leaving 19 bases between them. Germline assignment: CDR1 MNHEY and CDR2 SMNVEV (reference sequence). The CDR3 spells CASSPIPRTVSYEQYF. CDR3 DNA: TGTGCCAGCAGCCCTATACCTAGGACAGTTTCCTACGAGCAGTACTTC.

The rearrangement joins TRBV6-6 to TRBJ1-2, with D uncertain. The CDR3 covers 14 residues. The V end lost 1 base, the J end lost 0 bases, and 6 bases lay between the germline ends. In germline, CDR1 is MNHNY, CDR2 SVGAGI (reference sequence). The CDR3 protein is CASSYLETNYGYTF. The CDR3 DNA reads as TGTGCCAGCAGTTACTTAGAGACTAACTATGGCTACACCTTC.

The chain is built from TRBV5-1 and TRBJ1-2; 9 bases fit TRBD1. With 7 bases clipped from V and 6 bases from J, the junction kept 7 bases outside the gene matches. The CDR3 totals 13 residues. Germline assignment: CDR1 SGHRS and CDR2 YFSETQ. CDR3 DNA sequence: TGCGCCAGCCGGACAGGGGACGTTGATGGCTACACCTTC. Amino acid sequence: CASRTGDVDGYTF.

The chain joins TRBV6-5 to TRBJ2-2; D unclear. This CDR3 has 12 amino acids. Germline CDR1 and CDR2: MNHEY and SVGAGI. Trimming removed 4 bases at V and 9 bases at J, with 9 bases between. CDR3 amino acids: CASSSEARELFF. The CDR3 nucleotides are TGTGCCAGCAGTTCTGAAGCAAGGGAGCTGTTTTTT.

V usage is TRBV7-9 and J usage is TRBJ1-5, with 9 positions matching TRBD1. This CDR3 region has 15 residues. With V trimmed by 4 bases and J by 1 base, 2 bases remained unmatched. Germline V lookup: CDR1 SEHNR, CDR2 FQNEAQ (reference sequence). The CDR3 DNA reads TGTGCCAGCAGCTCCGGACAGGGGAGCAATCAGCCCCAGCATTTT. It codes for CASSSGQGSNQPQHF.

The chain couples TRBV4-2 to TRBJ2-5; 7 bases are a match to TRBD2. Germline V CDR1 and CDR2: LGHNA, YNFKEQ. The V segment lost 1 base and the J segment 0 bases; nucleotides outside the gene matches: 8. CDR3 length equals 17 residues. The DNA for the CDR3 is TGTGCCAGCAGCCAAGGCGGCGGGGGTGCGTACCAAGAGACCCAGTACTTC. This gives the protein CASSQGGGGAYQETQYF.

This clonotype was found a few times. V is TRBV7-6 and J is TRBJ2-7; the match to TRBD1 covers 7 bases. The junction had 5 bases not matched to a gene; V was cut back by 1 base and J by 2 bases. The CDR3 is 15 residues long. CDR1 SGHVS and CDR2 FNYEAQ come from the germline V gene. Written as DNA, the CDR3 is TGTGCCAGCAGCTTAGACAGGGGCCCTACCTACGAGCAGTACTTC. Its protein is CASSLDRGPTYEQYF.

Only a few counts were recorded for this clonotype. The CDR3 DNA reads TGTGCCAGCAGCCAAGCGGGCTCTGAAGCTTTCTTT. Its protein product is CASSQAGSEAFF. V is TRBV3-1 and J is TRBJ1-1; D unresolved. CDR3 length: 12 amino acids. The V and J ends lost 1 base and 6 bases respectively, with 6 bases between them. Germline CDR1 reads LGHDT; CDR2 reads YNNKEL (reference sequence).

This clonotype was counted many times. The chain uses TRBV20-1 and TRBJ2-5; TRBD2 aligns across 11 bases. Germline CDR1 is DFQATT and CDR2 is SNEGSKA (reference sequence). The CDR3 has 12 amino acids. Trimming at V came to 6 bases and at J to 7 bases, leaving 4 bases not matched to a gene. The CDR3, as DNA: TGCAGTGCACCCGGGACTAGCGGGACCCAGTACTTC. Its protein is CSAPGTSGTQYF.

In this sample, this clonotype turned up a few times. The chain combines TRBV19 with TRBJ2-1; no definite D call. Trimming cost V 6 bases and J 5 bases, with 14 bases left between them. In germline, CDR1 is LNHDA, CDR2 SQIVND (reference sequence). The CDR3 runs to 14 residues. The CDR3 protein is CASSPNLDHNEQFF. Here the CDR3 DNA reads TGTGCCAGTAGCCCCAATCTAGACCACAATGAGCAGTTCTTC.

The V gene is TRBV12-3 or TRBV12-4, the J gene TRBJ2-7, with D tentatively TRBD2 (5 bases). The CDR3 contains 13 residues. Between the trimmed V and J ends, which lost 6 bases and 4 bases, there was a span of 13 bases. The CDR3 protein is CASRTSGIYEQYF. The CDR3 nucleotides read TGTGCCAGCAGGACCTCGGGAATTTACGAGCAGTACTTC.

This clonotype was seen only a few times. CDR3 protein: CASSVLGLAGDREQYF. As DNA, the CDR3 is TGTGCCAGCAGTGTCCTCGGACTAGCGGGAGATCGCGAGCAGTACTTC. The rearrangement links TRBV6-2 or TRBV6-3 to TRBJ2-7; 13 bases are shared with TRBD2. There are 16 residues in the CDR3. Germline V CDR1 and CDR2: MNHEY, SVGEGT. The J segment lost 6 bases and the V segment lost 5 bases, leaving 10 bases of the junction unmatched.

This CDR3 is CATQGLLYEQYF. CDR3 DNA: TGTGCCACCCAGGGACTTCTCTACGAGCAGTACTTC. The chain has TRBV11-2 and TRBJ2-7; maybe TRBD2 (6 bases). The CDR3 consists of 12 residues. The ends were cut back, 10 bases at V and 3 bases at J, with 13 bases in the middle. In germline, CDR1 is SGHAT, CDR2 FQNNGV.

This clonotype was observed a few times. The chain carries TRBV11-2 and TRBJ1-4, with D tentatively TRBD1 (6 bases). This CDR3 region has 17 residues. The germline V gene has CDR1 SGHAT and CDR2 FQNNGV. V lost 1 base and J 4 bases, leaving 16 bases between the germline ends. CDR3 DNA sequence: TGTGCCAGCAGCTTAGGATCGTCGGGACACCTTAATGAAAAACTGTTTTTT. Translated: CASSLGSSGHLNEKLFF.

The rearrangement links TRBV7-8 to TRBJ2-1; TRBD2 aligns across 9 bases. This CDR3 spans 16 amino acids. V gave up 4 bases and J gave up 0 bases; unmatched junction bases: 4. Germline CDR1 is SGHVS and CDR2 is FQNEAQ. Here the CDR3 DNA reads TGTGCCAGCAGCTACAGACTAGCGGCCTCCTACAATGAGCAGTTCTTC. Protein sequence: CASSYRLAASYNEQFF.

There are a few counts of this clonotype. The chain carries TRBV12-3 or TRBV12-4 and TRBJ2-5, with a possible D match to TRBD2 (6 bases). The CDR3 covers 15 residues. V was pared by 2 bases and J by 2 bases, with 12 bases between. Written as DNA, the CDR3 is TGTGCCAGCAGTTTACTTGGCGGGAATCAAGAGACCCAGTACTTC. It specifies CASSLLGGNQETQYF.

This clonotype was picked up many times. The chain is built from TRBV5-6 and TRBJ2-3; the D is unclear. V was shortened by 1 base and J by 7 bases, with 10 bases between the two germline ends. CDR1 and CDR2 from the germline V gene are SGHDT and YYEEEE. This CDR3 contains 13 residues. CDR3 in DNA: TGTGCCAGCAGCTTGCGCGAGACCTATACGCAGTATTTT. It codes for CASSLRETYTQYF.

The CDR3 DNA reads TGCAGTGCTAGAGGGCAGGAGGGAAGCGGCTACACCTTC. This sequence encodes CSARGQEGSGYTF. The rearrangement joins TRBV20-1 to TRBJ1-2; D ambiguous. With 1 base removed from V and 8 bases from J, the gap between germline ends came to 14 bases. Per germline, CDR1 DFQATT and CDR2 SNEGSKA (reference sequence). There are 13 residues in the CDR3.

This clonotype was counted a few times. The rearrangement links TRBV15 to TRBJ2-1, with D possibly TRBD2 on 6 matching bases. Germline values: CDR1 LNHNV, CDR2 YYDKDF (reference sequence). The ends were cut back, 5 bases at V and 14 bases at J, with 22 bases in the middle. The CDR3 is 14 amino acids. The CDR3 here is CATSGRRDLAEKFF. The CDR3 region has the DNA TGTGCCACCAGCGGGCGCCGAGACTTAGCGGAAAAGTTCTTC.

This clonotype has more than one count but fewer than ten. The chain recombines TRBV12-3 or TRBV12-4 with TRBJ2-1, with a possible D match to TRBD1 (5 bases). V was clipped by 6 bases and J by 6 bases, with 9 bases between them. The CDR3 has 12 amino acids. The CDR3 region has the DNA TGTGCCAGCAGACCCGACAGCAATGAGCAGTTCTTC. Translated, it gives CASRPDSNEQFF.